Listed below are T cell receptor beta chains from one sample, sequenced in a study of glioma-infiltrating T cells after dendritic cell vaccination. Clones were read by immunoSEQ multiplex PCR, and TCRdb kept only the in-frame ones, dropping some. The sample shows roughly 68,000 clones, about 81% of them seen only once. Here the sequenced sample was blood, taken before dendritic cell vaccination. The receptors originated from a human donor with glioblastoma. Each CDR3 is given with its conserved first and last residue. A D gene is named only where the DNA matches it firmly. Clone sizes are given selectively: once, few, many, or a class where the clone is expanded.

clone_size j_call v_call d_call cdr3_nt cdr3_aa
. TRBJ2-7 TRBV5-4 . TGTGCCAGCAGCTTGGATAGTCGGGTACCCTACGAGCAGTACTTC CASSLDSRVPYEQYF
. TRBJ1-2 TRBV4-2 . TGTGCCAGCAGCCAAGATCTAGTAATCACCCATAACTATGGCTACACCTTC CASSQDLVITHNYGYTF
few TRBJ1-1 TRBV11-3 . TGTGCCAGCAGCTTAGATGGGGTCGGAGGCAAAGCTTTCTTT CASSLDGVGGKAFF
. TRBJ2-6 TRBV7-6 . TGTGCCAGCAGCTTACGGTCGTTTAGCTCTGGGGCCAACGTCCTGACTTTC CASSLRSFSSGANVLTF
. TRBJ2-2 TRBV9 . TGTGCCAGCAGCGCAACGCGACAGGGACTGACCGGGGAGCTGTTTTTT CASSATRQGLTGELFF
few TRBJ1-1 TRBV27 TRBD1 TGTGCCAGCAGTTTTTGGACAGGGATTAACACTGAAGCTTTCTTT CASSFWTGINTEAFF
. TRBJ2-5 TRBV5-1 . TGCGCCAGCAGCAACACCCCAGGGTCCCAAGAGACCCAGTACTTC CASSNTPGSQETQYF
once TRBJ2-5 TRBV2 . TGTGCCAGCAGTGTGGATCCGGGGGGCTGGGAGACCCAGTACTTC CASSVDPGGWETQYF
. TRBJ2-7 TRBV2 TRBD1 TGTGCCAGCAGTGAAGAGGACAGGGGTTCCTACGAGCAGTACTTC CASSEEDRGSYEQYF
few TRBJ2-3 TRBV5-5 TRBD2 TGTGCCAGCAGCCCGGCCGGGACTAGCGGGGGGGCAGATACGCAGTATTTT CASSPAGTSGGADTQYF
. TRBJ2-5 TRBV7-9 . TGTGCCAGCAGCTTTGGGGAGGAGACCCAGTACTTC CASSFGEETQYF
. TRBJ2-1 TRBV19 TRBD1 TGTGCCAGTACCGAGACAGGGGGCGGAAATGAGCAGTTCTTC CASTETGGGNEQFF
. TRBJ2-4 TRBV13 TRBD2 TGTGCCAGCAGCTTAGAGCTAGCGGGGGGGAGTACTCAGTACTTC CASSLELAGGSTQYF
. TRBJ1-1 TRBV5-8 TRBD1 TGTGCCAGCAGCTTGTCCCCAGGGGGTTGGAACACTGAAGCTTTCTTT CASSLSPGGWNTEAFF
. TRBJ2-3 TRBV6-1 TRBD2 TGTGCCAGCAGTGATTTTGCTAGCGGGGACCTCACAGATACGCAGTATTTT CASSDFASGDLTDTQYF
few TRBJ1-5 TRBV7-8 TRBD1 TGTGCCAGCAGTCCCTCGGGAACAGGGGCCCTTCGAAGGCCCCAGCATTTT CASSPSGTGALRRPQHF
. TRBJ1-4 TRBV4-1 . TGCGCCAGCAGCCAGAGGTGGGGCAGTAATGAAAAACTGTTTTTT CASSQRWGSNEKLFF
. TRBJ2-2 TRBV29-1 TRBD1 TGCAGCGCGGGACAGGCCACCGGGGAGCTGTTTTTT CSAGQATGELFF
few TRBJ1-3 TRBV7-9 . TGTGCCAGCAGCCCGTCTGGAAACACCATATATTTT CASSPSGNTIYF
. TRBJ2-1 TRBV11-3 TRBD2 TGTGCCAGCGGGGCGGGGGTGAGGAATGAGCAGTTCTTC CASGAGVRNEQFF
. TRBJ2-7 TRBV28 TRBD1 TGTGCCAGCACCCTTCCCTCGACAGGGCTGGTACAGCAGTACTTC CASTLPSTGLVQQYF
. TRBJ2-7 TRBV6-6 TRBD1 TGTGCCAGCAGTTACTTCCGACAGGGAATCGGCGAGCAGTACTTC CASSYFRQGIGEQYF
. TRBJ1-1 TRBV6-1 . TGTGCCAGCAGTGTGAAGAGGCCAGAAGCTTTCTTT CASSVKRPEAFF
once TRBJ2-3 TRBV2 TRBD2 TGTGCCAGCAGTCAGCGGGGGGGCCCCGGAGATACGCAGTATTTT CASSQRGGPGDTQYF
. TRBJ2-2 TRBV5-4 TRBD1 TGTGCCAGCAGGAGACAGGGCCACACCGGGGAGCTGTTTTTT CASRRQGHTGELFF
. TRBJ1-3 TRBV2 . TGTGCCAGCCGACCGGGTCCGAACTCTGGAAACACCATATATTTT CASRPGPNSGNTIYF
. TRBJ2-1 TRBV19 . TGTGCCAGTACCCCCGGAGGGGGGGCGCTCACCTACAATGAGCAGTTCTTC CASTPGGGALTYNEQFF
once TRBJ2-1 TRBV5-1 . TGCGCCAGCAGCTTGGCCGCAGCTAGCCATGAGCAGTTCTTC CASSLAAASHEQFF
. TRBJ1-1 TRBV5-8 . TGTGCCAGCAGCCCAAGGGGGGGAACGACTGAAGCTTTCTTT CASSPRGGTTEAFF
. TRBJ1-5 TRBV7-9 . TGTGCCAGCAGCGCCGGGAGGGTTGGATTCGGCAATCAGCCCCAGCATTTT CASSAGRVGFGNQPQHF
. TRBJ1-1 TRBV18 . TGTGCCAGCTCGGCTCAGGGGAGGAACACTGAAGCTTTCTTT CASSAQGRNTEAFF
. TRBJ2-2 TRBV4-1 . TGCGCCAGCAGCCAAGAGCACAGGGCCGGGGAGCTGTTTTTT CASSQEHRAGELFF
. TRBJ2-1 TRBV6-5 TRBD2 TGTGCCAGCAGTCATACTAGCGGAACCTACAATGAGCAGTTCTTC CASSHTSGTYNEQFF
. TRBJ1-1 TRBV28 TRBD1 TGTGCCAGCCGAGGACAGGTGGGTTTGGACACTGAAGCTTTCTTT CASRGQVGLDTEAFF
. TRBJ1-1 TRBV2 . TGTGCCAGCAGTGGCATCCAGGGGCCCACTGAAGCTTTCTTT CASSGIQGPTEAFF
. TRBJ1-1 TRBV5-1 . TGCGCCAGCAGCGCCACGACAGCGAACACTGAAGCTTTCTTT CASSATTANTEAFF
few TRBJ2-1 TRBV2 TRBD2 TGTGCCACAGCGCGGGGGGCGAGCTCCTACAATGAGCAGTTCTTC CATARGASSYNEQFF
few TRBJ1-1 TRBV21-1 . TGTGCCAGCAGCACCCTGGGGGGGGAGGAGTCGAGCACTGAAGCTTTCTTT CASSTLGGEESSTEAFF
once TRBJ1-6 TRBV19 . TGTGCCAGTAGTGCGGTCAGTTATTCACCCCTCCACTTT CASSAVSYSPLHF
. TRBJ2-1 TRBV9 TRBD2 TGTGCCAGCAGCGAAAGCGGGGGTAGTTACAATGAGCAGTTCTTC CASSESGGSYNEQFF
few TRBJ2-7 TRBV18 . TGTGCCAGCTCACTTGCGGCTTTAACCTACGAGCAGTACTTC CASSLAALTYEQYF
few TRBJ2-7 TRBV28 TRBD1 TGTGCCAGCAGTTTGTTATCCGGGACAGGGGGCTACGAGCAGTACTTC CASSLLSGTGGYEQYF
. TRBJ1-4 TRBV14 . TGTGCCAGCAGCCTCCAGCGGGAAAAACTGTTTTTT CASSLQREKLFF
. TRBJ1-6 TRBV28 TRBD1 TGTGCCAGCAGTCCCAGTCCTGGACAGGGAAGCTCCTATAATTCACCCCTCCACTTT CASSPSPGQGSSYNSPLHF